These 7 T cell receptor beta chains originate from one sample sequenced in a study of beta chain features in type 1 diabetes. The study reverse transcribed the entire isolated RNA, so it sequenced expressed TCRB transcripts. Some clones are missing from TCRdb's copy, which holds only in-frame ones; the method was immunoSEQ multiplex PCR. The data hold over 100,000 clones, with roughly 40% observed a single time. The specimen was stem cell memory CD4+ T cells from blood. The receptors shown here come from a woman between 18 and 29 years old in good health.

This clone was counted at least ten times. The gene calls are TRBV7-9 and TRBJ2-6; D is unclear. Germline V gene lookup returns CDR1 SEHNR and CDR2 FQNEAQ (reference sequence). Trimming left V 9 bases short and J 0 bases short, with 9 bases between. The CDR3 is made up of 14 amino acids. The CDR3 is CASTRGSGANVLTF. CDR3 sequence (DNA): TGTGCCAGTACAAGAGGCTCTGGGGCCAACGTCCTGACTTTC.

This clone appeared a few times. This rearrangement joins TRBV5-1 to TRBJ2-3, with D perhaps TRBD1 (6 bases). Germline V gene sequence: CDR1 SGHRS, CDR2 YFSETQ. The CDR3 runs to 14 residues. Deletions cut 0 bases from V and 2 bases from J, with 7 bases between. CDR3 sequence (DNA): TGCGCCAGCAGCTTGGACAGGGCCACAGATACGCAGTATTTT. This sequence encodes CASSLDRATDTQYF.

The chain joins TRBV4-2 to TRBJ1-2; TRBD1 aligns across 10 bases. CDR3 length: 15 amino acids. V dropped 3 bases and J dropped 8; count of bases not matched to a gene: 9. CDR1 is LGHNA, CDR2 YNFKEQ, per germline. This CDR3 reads CASSHARDRGWGYTF. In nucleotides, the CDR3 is TGTGCCAGCAGCCATGCCCGGGACAGGGGTTGGGGCTACACCTTC.

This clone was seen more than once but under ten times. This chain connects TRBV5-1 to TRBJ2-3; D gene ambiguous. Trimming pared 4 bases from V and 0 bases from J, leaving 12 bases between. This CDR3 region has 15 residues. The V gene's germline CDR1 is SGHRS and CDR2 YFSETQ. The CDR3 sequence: CASSRGVISTDTQYF. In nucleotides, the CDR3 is TGCGCCAGCAGCCGAGGAGTAATTAGCACAGATACGCAGTATTTT.

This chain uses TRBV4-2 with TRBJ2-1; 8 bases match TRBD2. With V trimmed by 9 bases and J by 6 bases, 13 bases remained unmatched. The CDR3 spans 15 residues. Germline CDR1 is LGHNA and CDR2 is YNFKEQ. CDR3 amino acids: CASEFSGRLGNEQFF. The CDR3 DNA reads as TGTGCCAGTGAATTCAGCGGGAGACTCGGCAATGAGCAGTTCTTC.

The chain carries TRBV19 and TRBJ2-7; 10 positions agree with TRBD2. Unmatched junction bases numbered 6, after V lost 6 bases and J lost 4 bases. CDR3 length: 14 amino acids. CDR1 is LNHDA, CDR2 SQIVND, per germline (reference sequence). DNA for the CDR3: TGTGCCAGTAGCCAGCGGGAGGGCCGTTACGAGCAGTACTTC. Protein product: CASSQREGRYEQYF.

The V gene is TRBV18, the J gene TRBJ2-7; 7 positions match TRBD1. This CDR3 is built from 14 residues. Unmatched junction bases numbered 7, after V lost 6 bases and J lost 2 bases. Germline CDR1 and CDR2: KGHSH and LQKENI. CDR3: CASSLVTGTYEQYF. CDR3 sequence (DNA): TGTGCCAGCTCCCTGGTGACAGGGACCTACGAGCAGTACTTC.